This TCR beta chain was retrieved from a study of blood T cell repertoires in COVID-19. Study at large: Both acute and convalescent COVID-19 samples were obtained from the United States, Italy and Spain. T cells, B-cell-depleted T cells, or PBMCs supplied cDNA or gDNA.

Cohort 3 recovery required two negative PCRs, clearance, or symptom resolution. As processed by the authors: How many nucleated cells were present was estimated from reference gene primer amplification. The data were produced by immunoSEQ multiplex PCR, yet TCRdb's version contains in-frame clones alone and is incomplete. Clone size and V and J calls were adopted from that table, with D and trimming inferred from the DNA. The table lists some 500,000 clones, around nine tenths of them singletons. Input material: PBMCs or T cells enriched from blood (not recorded which). The sequence came from a woman between 35 and 50 years old who had recovered from COVID-19.

The CDR3 DNA sequence: TGCGCCAGCAGCCAGCGAGCGGGAGAGTCCTACAATGAGCAGTTCTTC. It specifies CASSQRAGESYNEQFF. The V and J genes are TRBV4-3 and TRBJ2-1, with 8 bases aligning to TRBD2. V shed 3 bases and J 1 base; nucleotides not matched to a gene: 5. The CDR3 consists of 16 residues. Germline V gives CDR1 LGHNA, CDR2 YSLEER.